The sample holds one count of the clone carrying this TCR beta chain. This sample is part of a study of cytomegalovirus exposure and HLA in healthy donors. PCR involved 60 Vbeta and 13 Jbeta primers. Using immunoSEQ multiplex PCR, the repertoire was profiled, and TCRdb retains in-frame clones only, with some absent. The table lists about 140,000 clones, 70% to 85% of them singletons, with 1.5% to 2% in the top ten. This CDR3 spans 16 amino acids. The germline CDR1 and CDR2 sequences are KGHSH and LQKENI. Trimming cost V 2 bases and J 2 bases, with 15 bases left between them. Sequenced input: PBMCs. The sequence was collected from a man aged 35 to 55 in good health and CMV-seronegative. The chain links TRBV18 to TRBJ2-5; D might be TRBD2 (5 bases). CDR3 DNA: TGTGCCAGCTCACCAATGAGGGAAATGTTACAAGAGACCCAGTACTTC. The encoded protein is CASSPMREMLQETQYF.